The 32 T cell receptor beta chains below come from one sample, sequenced in a study of patients and donors after allogeneic stem cell transplantation (dated by TCRdb to 2018 to 2021). Library construction relied on RT-PCR. Sequencing instrument: NextSeq 550. TCRdb reworked the public reads: Q25 trimming with fastp, MiXCR clone assembly, productive beta chains retained. CDR3 protein duplicates are merged, each entry listing the most common genes and DNA. The sample table contains fewer than 75,000 distinct CDR3 sequences; only one count was recorded for less than 15% of them. The ten largest account for 25% to 40% of the sample. Sequencing was carried out using blood, either unsorted or a sorted T cell fraction (not recorded which). All receptors derive from a human donor who was either an allogeneic HSCT recipient or a stem cell or donor lymphocyte infusion donor (not recorded which). It is not recorded whose cells these are; they may come from a transplant donor.

The chain links TRBV10-3 to TRBJ2-7; 7 bases map to TRBD2. CDR1 and CDR2 from the germline V gene are ENHRY and SYGVKD. The V gene end was trimmed by 9 bases and the J gene end by 4 bases; junction bases not matched to a gene: 6. This CDR3 is built from 12 residues. CDR3 nucleotides: TGTGCCATGAGAGGACTAGGGTACGAGCAGTACTTC. Amino acid sequence: CAMRGLGYEQYF.

The chain combines TRBV3-1 with TRBJ2-1, with 7 bases fitting TRBD2. The CDR3 length is 17 residues. Losses at the gene ends were 5 bases for V and 4 bases for J; bases not matched to a gene: 14. The germline V gene has CDR1 LGHDT and CDR2 YNNKEL (reference sequence). This chain's CDR3 is CASSEPSREPRYNEQFF. The CDR3 nucleotides are TGTGCCAGCAGCGAACCATCGCGGGAGCCGCGATACAATGAGCAGTTCTTC.

This chain uses TRBV30 with TRBJ2-7; D is ambiguous. The CDR3 has 11 amino acids. V dropped 3 bases and J dropped 2 bases, with 5 bases sitting between them. Germline V gene data show CDR1 as GTSNPN and CDR2 as SVGIG (reference sequence). CDR3 sequence reads: CAWSQAYEQYF. For the CDR3, the DNA is TGTGCCTGGAGCCAGGCCTACGAGCAGTACTTC.

This clonotype was detected ten times or more. The J gene is TRBJ2-7, the V gene TRBV12-3 or TRBV12-4; TRBD2 matches at 7 bases. The CDR3 totals 15 residues. Trimming at V came to 2 bases and at J to 4 bases, leaving 8 bases not matched to a gene. CDR3 amino acids: CASSLRAGWTYEQYF. CDR3 DNA sequence: TGTGCCAGCAGTTTACGAGCGGGATGGACTTACGAGCAGTACTTC.

This clonotype was detected ten times or more. The genes are TRBV12-3 or TRBV12-4 and TRBJ1-3, with D unclear. Trimming shortened V by 3 bases and J by 0 bases, and 12 bases separated the two germline ends. This CDR3 region has 16 residues. The CDR3 coding sequence is TGTGCCAGCAGTTTTTGGGATTATGACTCTGGAAACACCATATATTTT. Amino acid sequence: CASSFWDYDSGNTIYF.

The chain has TRBV20-1 and TRBJ2-2, with 7 bases aligning to TRBD2. The CDR3 is made up of 14 amino acids. Germline CDR1 and CDR2: DFQATT and SNEGSKA (reference sequence). After removal of 1 base from V and 1 base from J, the junction contained 0 bases not matched to a gene. The CDR3 region is CSARASGNTGELFF. In DNA, the CDR3 is TGCAGTGCTAGAGCTAGCGGGAACACCGGGGAGCTGTTTTTT.

This clonotype has a handful of counts. The chain links TRBV6-6 to TRBJ2-5; 7 nucleotides align to TRBD1. CDR3 length: 17 residues. J lost 1 base, V lost 6 bases, and 14 bases had no gene match. The germline V gene has CDR1 MNHNY and CDR2 SVGAGI (reference sequence). The CDR3 sequence: CASSYTPGQRSQETQYF. The CDR3 bases are TGTGCCAGCAGCTATACTCCGGGACAGCGATCCCAAGAGACCCAGTACTTC.

This chain connects TRBV12-3 or TRBV12-4 to TRBJ2-7, with TRBD2 identical over 13 bases. The trim removed 4 bases at V and 6 bases at J, leaving 3 bases unmatched. The CDR3 covers 14 residues. In DNA form, the CDR3 reads TGTGCCAGCAGTTGGACTAGCGGGAGAGTCGAGCAGTACTTC. Translated, it gives CASSWTSGRVEQYF.

The gene calls are TRBV20-1 and TRBJ2-7; 8 nucleotides match TRBD2. The CDR3 covers 15 residues. J was trimmed by 2 bases and V by 3 bases; bases with no gene match: 9. CDR1 is DFQATT, CDR2 SNEGSKA, per germline (reference sequence). CDR3 DNA: TGCAGTGCTAGTAGTACGGGACTAGGGGCCTACGAGCAGTACTTC. Amino acid sequence: CSASSTGLGAYEQYF.

This clonotype showed up just a few times. The CDR3 spells CASSPGGVYEQYF. DNA for the CDR3: TGTGCCAGCAGTCCAGGGGGAGTCTACGAGCAGTACTTC. The genes are TRBV28 and TRBJ2-7; 7 positions match TRBD1. The CDR3 contains 13 residues. The germline V gene encodes CDR1 MDHEN and CDR2 SYDVKM. The trim removed 5 bases at V and 3 bases at J, leaving 4 bases unmatched.

By sample share, this clonotype is medium-sized. CDR3 region: CASSVGQPTTYEQYF. The DNA of the CDR3 is TGCGCCAGCAGCGTAGGACAGCCGACTACCTACGAGCAGTACTTC. The J gene is TRBJ2-7, the V gene TRBV5-1; maybe TRBD1 (6 bases). This CDR3 region has 15 residues. Germline CDR1 reads SGHRS; CDR2 reads YFSETQ. V was trimmed by 4 bases and J by 2 bases, leaving 16 bases between them.

Notes on this clonotype: A single base separates this from a much larger clone, so it may be a read error. The V call is TRBV20-1, the J call TRBJ1-2; D gene ambiguous. CDR3 length: 11 amino acids. Germline CDR1 reads DFQATT; CDR2 reads SNEGSKA (reference sequence). The CDR3 spells CSTRPAGGYTF. CDR3 nucleotides: TGCAGTACTAGACCCGCGGGAGGCTACACCTTC.

A word on this clonotype: In this CDR3 the conserved last residue, phenylalanine or tryptophan, is missing, so a read error is likely. This chain links TRBV6-5 with TRBJ2-2; 11 bases line up with TRBD2. The V gene's germline CDR1 is MNHEY and CDR2 SVGAGI. The CDR3 runs 17 residues. Trimming cost V 0 bases and J 2 bases; bases outside gene matches: 2. DNA of the CDR3: TGTGCCAGCAGTTACTCGGGACTAGCGGTTAACACCGGGGAGCTGTTTCTT. It yields the protein CASSYSGLAVNTGELFL.

There are many counts of this clonotype. This chain uses TRBV12-3 or TRBV12-4 with TRBJ1-1; no firm D call. The CDR3 runs to 14 residues. Trimming shortened V by 5 bases and J by 5 bases, and 15 bases separated the two germline ends. The CDR3 DNA follows: TGTGCCAGCAGTAATATTAATAGAGGGACTGAAGCTTTCTTT. It translates to CASSNINRGTEAFF.

The chain recombines TRBV2 with TRBJ1-2, with D tentatively TRBD1 (5 bases). Germline CDR1 is SNHLY and CDR2 is FYNNEI. Trimming removed 2 bases from V and 6 bases from J, with 19 bases in between. The CDR3 length is 16 residues. The CDR3 is CASSERGPLALNGYTF. The CDR3 coding sequence is TGTGCCAGCAGTGAAAGGGGACCCCTTGCGCTGAATGGCTACACCTTC.

The rearrangement uses TRBV5-1 and TRBJ2-7; 8 bases fit TRBD1. The CDR3 contains 16 residues. Germline V gives CDR1 SGHRS, CDR2 YFSETQ. The V gene end was trimmed by 0 bases and the J gene end by 3 bases; junction bases not matched to a gene: 8. Here the CDR3 reads CASSLAAGQAFYEQYF. CDR3 DNA sequence: TGCGCCAGCAGCTTGGCCGCGGGACAGGCGTTCTACGAGCAGTACTTC.

This clonotype was seen a few times. This chain uses TRBV7-2 with TRBJ2-1; the D call may be TRBD1 or TRBD2 (6 bases each). The CDR3 extends over 15 amino acids. V was trimmed by 1 base and J by 2 bases, leaving 9 bases between them. Germline V lookup: CDR1 SGHTA, CDR2 FQGNSA. CDR3: CASSLEGGPYNEQFF. The CDR3 DNA follows: TGTGCCAGCAGCTTAGAGGGGGGCCCCTACAATGAGCAGTTCTTC.

This clonotype has just a few counts. The rearrangement joins TRBV3-1 to TRBJ2-3, with 12 bases aligning to TRBD2. V was pared by 6 bases and J by 0 bases, with 7 bases of the junction left unmatched. The CDR3 length is 17 residues. From germline, CDR1 is LGHDT and CDR2 YNNKEL (reference sequence). This chain's CDR3 is CASSPWTSGASTDTQYF. The CDR3 coding sequence is TGTGCCAGCAGTCCCTGGACTAGCGGGGCTAGCACAGATACGCAGTATTTT.

This clonotype occurred many times. This chain joins TRBV29-1 and TRBJ1-2; weak D call: TRBD1 (5 bases). Trimming pared 6 bases from V and 4 bases from J, leaving 12 bases between. CDR3 length: 12 residues. The V gene's germline CDR1 is SQVTM and CDR2 ANQGSEA. This CDR3 is CSVHRKPYGYTF. The CDR3 nucleotides are TGCAGCGTCCACAGGAAACCCTATGGCTACACCTTC.

This clonotype was observed at least ten times. The rearrangement links TRBV11-3 to TRBJ1-1; D unresolved. CDR3 size: 15 residues. The germline CDR1 and CDR2 sequences are SGHNT and YENEEA. V was shortened by 4 bases and J by 1 base, with 13 bases between the two germline ends. CDR3 amino acids: CASSWLKLGNTEAFF. The CDR3 DNA follows: TGTGCCAGCAGCTGGTTGAAATTAGGGAACACTGAAGCTTTCTTT.

This clonotype was seen many times. The chain recombines TRBV3-1 with TRBJ2-7, with TRBD2 identical over 14 bases. The CDR3 has 15 amino acids. Germline lookup yields CDR1 LGHDT and CDR2 YNNKEL (reference sequence). The V segment lost 4 bases and the J segment 9 bases; nucleotides outside the gene matches: 8. The CDR3 spells CASSPGTSGRAGQYF. CDR3 nucleotide sequence: TGTGCCAGCAGCCCTGGGACTAGCGGGAGAGCAGGGCAGTACTTC.

The genes are TRBV5-1 and TRBJ2-1, with 10 bases that match TRBD2. There are 16 residues in the CDR3. The V and J ends lost 3 bases and 4 bases, in that order; junction bases with no gene match: 7. Germline V gives CDR1 SGHRS, CDR2 YFSETQ. The CDR3 DNA follows: TGCGCCAGCAGCTGGACTAGCGGAAAGACTTACAATGAGCAGTTCTTC. Encoded protein: CASSWTSGKTYNEQFF.

This clonotype showed up many times. The chain couples TRBV5-5 to TRBJ2-1, with D unresolved. The V end lost 0 bases, the J end lost 4 bases, and 8 bases lay between the germline ends. In germline, CDR1 is SGHKS, CDR2 YYEKEE (reference sequence). The CDR3 is 14 residues long. The CDR3 DNA reads TGTGCCAGCAGCTTGGGAGGAGAATACAATGAGCAGTTCTTC. The encoded protein is CASSLGGEYNEQFF. The full variable domain, in which reference TRBV5-5 and TRBJ2-1 provide the parts outside the CDR3, is DAGVTQSPTHLIKTRGQQVTLRCSPISGHKSVSWYQQVLGQGPQFIFQYYEKEERGRGNFPDRFSARQFPNYSSELNVNALLLGDSALYLCASSLGGEYNEQFFGPGTRLTVL.

The V gene is TRBV20-1, the J gene TRBJ2-1; 8 nucleotides agree with TRBD2. The CDR3 is 14 residues long. V shed 3 bases, J shed 2 bases, and the junction held 3 bases outside the gene matches. Germline V CDR1 and CDR2: DFQATT, SNEGSKA (reference sequence). CDR3: CSASGRAPYNEQFF. The CDR3 nucleotides are TGCAGTGCTAGCGGGAGGGCCCCCTACAATGAGCAGTTCTTC.

V usage is TRBV7-9 and J usage is TRBJ2-7; weak D call: TRBD2 (5 bases). The CDR3 is made up of 13 amino acids. Between the trimmed V and J ends, which lost 6 bases and 0 bases, there was a span of 9 bases. The germline gives CDR1 SEHNR, CDR2 FQNEAQ (reference sequence). This CDR3 is CASRGGSSYEQYF. The CDR3 nucleotides are TGTGCCAGCAGAGGAGGCAGCTCCTACGAGCAGTACTTC. The full variable domain, completed using reference TRBV7-9 and TRBJ2-7, is DTGVSQNPRHKITKRGQNVTFRCDPISEHNRLYWYRQTLGQGPEFLTYFQNEAQLEKSRLLSDRFSAERPKGSFSTLEIQRTEQGDSAMYLCASRGGSSYEQYFGPGTRLTVT.

This clonotype was seen many times. The chain carries TRBV18 and TRBJ1-6; tentative D call: TRBD1 (5 bases). The V end lost 6 bases, the J end lost 5 bases, and 11 bases lay between the germline ends. The CDR3 loop spans 14 amino acids. The germline V gene has CDR1 KGHSH and CDR2 LQKENI. This CDR3 is CASSTDMDNSPLHF. CDR3 DNA sequence: TGTGCCAGCTCGACGGACATGGATAATTCACCCCTCCACTTT. Looking up the rest from reference TRBV18 and TRBJ1-6 gives the full variable domain: NAGVMQNPRHLVRRRGQEARLRCSPMKGHSHVYWYRQLPEEGLKFMVYLQKENIIDESGMPKERFSAEFPKEGPSILRIQQVVRGDSAAYFCASSTDMDNSPLHFGNGTRLTVT.

This clonotype was counted ten times or more. V gene TRBV27 combines with J gene TRBJ1-6; tentatively, D is TRBD1 (6 bases). The CDR3 length is 14 residues. Germline V lookup: CDR1 MNHEY, CDR2 SMNVEV (reference sequence). V lost 0 bases and J 10 bases, leaving 10 bases between the germline ends. The CDR3 loop is CASSLSQGRSPLHF. The DNA of the CDR3 is TGTGCCAGCAGTTTATCACAGGGACGATCACCCCTCCACTTT.

The V and J genes are TRBV11-2 and TRBJ2-1, with D possibly called TRBD1 or TRBD2 (5 bases each). Germline assignment: CDR1 SGHAT and CDR2 FQNNGV. This CDR3 contains 15 residues. The V end was cut by 4 bases, the J end by 9 bases, with 19 bases between. The CDR3 DNA follows: TGTGCCAGCAGCTCCTGGGGGTCCACGGGCGGTGAGCAGTTCTTC. Its protein is CASSSWGSTGGEQFF.

This clonotype was counted between two and nine times. The V and J genes are TRBV6-5 and TRBJ2-5; D gene ambiguous. Between the trimmed V and J ends, which lost 6 bases and 0 bases, there was a span of 11 bases. This CDR3 has 14 amino acids. Germline V gene lookup returns CDR1 MNHEY and CDR2 SVGAGI. CDR3 coding DNA: TGTGCCAGCAGGAGCCGGCGGAACCAAGAGACCCAGTACTTC. It translates to CASRSRRNQETQYF.

The rearrangement links TRBV11-2 to TRBJ2-5; D remains unclear. The germline V and J ends were trimmed by 0 bases and 1 base, with 15 bases remaining between them. Germline loops: CDR1 SGHAT, CDR2 FQNNGV. The CDR3 extends over 17 amino acids. CDR3 in amino acids: CASSLDASTLLQETQYF. The CDR3 nucleotides read TGTGCCAGCAGCTTAGATGCCAGCACCCTCCTCCAAGAGACCCAGTACTTC.

This clonotype was counted at least ten times. The chain recombines TRBV18 with TRBJ1-1; D is ambiguous. The V end lost 3 bases, the J end lost 1 base, and 6 bases lay between the germline ends. Germline V CDR1 and CDR2: KGHSH, LQKENI. The CDR3 consists of 13 residues. The chain's CDR3 is CASSPQENTEAFF. The CDR3 region has the DNA TGTGCCAGCTCACCTCAGGAGAACACTGAAGCTTTCTTT.

This clonotype was found many times. V is TRBV7-2 and J is TRBJ1-5; D not resolved. V was trimmed by 1 base and J by 6 bases, leaving 4 bases between them. This CDR3 comprises 12 residues. The germline V gene has CDR1 SGHTA and CDR2 FQGNSA. CDR3 sequence reads: CASSLVFQPQHF. The DNA for the CDR3 is TGTGCCAGCAGCTTAGTATTTCAGCCCCAGCATTTT.